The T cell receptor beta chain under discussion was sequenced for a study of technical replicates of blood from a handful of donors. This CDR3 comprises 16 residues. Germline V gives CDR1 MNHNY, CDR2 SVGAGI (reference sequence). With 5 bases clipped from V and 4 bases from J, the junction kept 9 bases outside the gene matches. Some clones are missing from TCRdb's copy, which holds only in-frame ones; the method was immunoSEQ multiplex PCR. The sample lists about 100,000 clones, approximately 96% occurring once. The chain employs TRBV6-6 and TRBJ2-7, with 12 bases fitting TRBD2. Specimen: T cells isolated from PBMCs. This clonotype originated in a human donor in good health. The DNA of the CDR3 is TGTGCCAGCAGTAGTTCGTCTAGCGGGAGGGTGTACGAGCAGTACTTC. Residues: CASSSSSSGRVYEQYF.